These T cell receptor beta chains were read from a single sample in a study of blood T cell repertoires in COVID-19. Sequencing was performed with immunoSEQ multiplex PCR; in TCRdb, only in-frame clones are kept and a portion is missing. This sample yields over 85,000 clones, of which approximately 90% are seen a single time; 4.5% to 5% belongs to the top ten. The sequencing sample was made of peripheral blood. These receptors came from a human donor in a cohort sampled during active COVID-19. The CDR3 runs from the conserved cysteine through the conserved F or W. D genes are given only for firm matches. Expanded clones get a size class; other rows say once, few or many, or leave the size out.

V gene	clone size	J gene	D gene	CDR3 protein	CDR3 DNA
TRBV7-9	.	TRBJ2-1	TRBD2	CASSPLTGRGSDEQFF	TGTGCCAGCAGCCCCCTAACGGGGAGGGGTTCGGATGAGCAGTTCTTC
TRBV5-1	.	TRBJ1-2	.	CASSLGGQSYGYTF	TGCGCCAGCAGCTTGGGTGGACAGAGCTATGGCTACACCTTC
TRBV21-1	once	TRBJ2-7	.	CASSTWTGPGSGRAPYEQYF	TGTGCCAGCAGCACCTGGACAGGGCCCGGTAGCGGTAGAGCCCCCTACGAGCAGTACTTC
TRBV27	once	TRBJ1-2	.	CASSPRGLPGSYGYTF	TGTGCCAGCAGTCCGCGGGGACTTCCCGGGAGCTATGGCTACACCTTC
TRBV5-4	.	TRBJ2-1	TRBD1	CASSSRQGIIYNEQFF	TGTGCCAGCAGCTCTCGACAGGGAATCATCTACAATGAGCAGTTCTTC
TRBV10-3	.	TRBJ2-7	TRBD1	CAISSDRVSEQYF	TGTGCCATCAGTAGCGACAGGGTTTCCGAGCAGTACTTC
TRBV7-2	.	TRBJ2-7	.	CASSLTSIIYEQYF	TGTGCCAGCAGCCTAACCTCGATCATCTACGAGCAGTACTTC
TRBV11-3	.	TRBJ2-6	.	CASSQEGLGANVLTF	TGTGCCAGCAGCCAAGAGGGTCTTGGGGCCAACGTCCTGACTTTC
TRBV9	.	TRBJ2-1	.	CASSVAGRGSYNEQFF	TGTGCCAGCAGCGTAGCGGGGAGAGGCTCCTACAATGAGCAGTTCTTC
TRBV6-5	few	TRBJ1-2	TRBD1	CASSYAGQSGYTF	TGTGCCAGCAGTTACGCGGGACAGTCTGGCTACACCTTC
TRBV28	.	TRBJ1-2	.	CATTLGQGNYGYTF	TGTGCCACAACCCTAGGGCAGGGGAACTATGGCTACACCTTC
TRBV6-5	.	TRBJ1-1	TRBD1	CASKTDRGITEAFF	TGTGCCAGCAAAACCGACAGGGGGATCACTGAAGCTTTCTTT
TRBV5-4	.	TRBJ2-2	TRBD1	CASSFDREIGELFF	TGTGCCAGCAGCTTCGACAGGGAAATTGGGGAGCTGTTTTTT
TRBV9	.	TRBJ1-1	.	CASSVGQWNTEAFF	TGTGCCAGCAGCGTTGGACAATGGAACACTGAAGCTTTCTTT
TRBV11-3	few	TRBJ2-5	.	CASSLGQGREETQYF	TGTGCCAGCAGCCTGGGGCAGGGAAGAGAAGAGACCCAGTACTTC
TRBV28	once	TRBJ2-5	TRBD1	CASSTGTGRSETQYF	TGTGCCAGCAGTACGGGGACAGGGCGCTCGGAGACCCAGTACTTC
TRBV30	.	TRBJ2-7	.	CAWSRGPYEQYF	TGTGCCTGGAGTCGGGGTCCCTACGAGCAGTACTTC
TRBV6-5	.	TRBJ2-1	TRBD2	CASSYTSGIYNEQFF	TGTGCCAGCAGTTACACTAGCGGGATATACAATGAGCAGTTCTTC
TRBV28	.	TRBJ1-3	.	CASSRTMGNTIYF	TGTGCCAGCAGTCGGACAATGGGAAACACCATATATTTT
TRBV11-1	.	TRBJ1-1	TRBD1	CASSTGGGNGEAFF	TGTGCCAGCAGCACAGGGGGGGGAAATGGTGAAGCTTTCTTT
TRBV18	.	TRBJ1-2	.	CASSQGGDGNYGYTF	TGTGCCAGCTCCCAAGGAGGCGACGGTAACTATGGCTACACCTTC
TRBV5-4	once	TRBJ1-2	.	CASSSGGTVNYGYTF	TGTGCCAGCAGCTCGGGCGGGACCGTCAACTATGGCTACACCTTC
TRBV5-1	.	TRBJ2-5	TRBD2	CASSLAAATSGRGSMGTQYF	TGCGCCAGCAGCTTGGCCGCGGCTACTAGCGGGAGAGGGTCCATGGGGACCCAGTACTTC
TRBV19	.	TRBJ1-5	.	CASSSLREQLQAQHF	TGTGCCAGTAGTAGCCTACGGGAGCAACTGCAGGCCCAGCATTTT
TRBV5-1	.	TRBJ2-3	TRBD2	CASSWGGLAGTDTQYF	TGCGCCAGCAGCTGGGGGGGACTAGCGGGCACAGATACGCAGTATTTT
TRBV2	.	TRBJ1-1	.	CASSEEAGIGSTEAFF	TGTGCCAGCAGTGAAGAGGCAGGTATTGGATCCACTGAAGCTTTCTTT
TRBV9	.	TRBJ2-1	.	CASSVEDGGYNEQFF	TGTGCCAGCAGCGTAGAGGACGGGGGATACAATGAGCAGTTCTTC
TRBV21-1	once	TRBJ1-1	.	CASHNDGGDTEAFF	TGTGCCAGCCACAATGACGGGGGGGACACTGAAGCTTTCTTT
TRBV3-1/TRBV3-2	.	TRBJ2-7	.	CASSPSIGGTYEQYF	TGTGCCAGCAGCCCTTCCATCGGGGGAACCTACGAGCAGTACTTC
TRBV5-4	.	TRBJ2-1	.	CASSLDRSLYNEQFF	TGTGCCAGCAGCTTGGACAGGTCACTCTACAATGAGCAGTTCTTC
TRBV4-2	few	TRBJ2-7	TRBD1	CASSQEIGGGYEQYF	TGTGCCAGCAGCCAAGAGATAGGGGGCGGGTACGAGCAGTACTTC
TRBV27	.	TRBJ2-2	.	CASSLSREPNTGELFF	TGTGCCAGCAGTTTATCGAGGGAGCCGAACACCGGGGAGCTGTTTTTT
TRBV6-6	.	TRBJ1-3	.	CASNSGGPSSGNTIYF	TGTGCCAGCAACTCGGGGGGCCCTAGCTCTGGAAACACCATATATTTT
TRBV5-1	.	TRBJ1-4	.	CASSLYRATNEKLFF	TGCGCCAGCAGCTTGTACAGGGCAACTAATGAAAAACTGTTTTTT
TRBV30	.	TRBJ2-1	TRBD1	CEQGAGQGPLTGEQFF	TGTGAACAGGGAGCGGGACAGGGACCCCTCACAGGCGAGCAGTTCTTC
TRBV19	.	TRBJ1-1	TRBD1	CASSPSTGGAFF	TGTGCCAGTAGTCCCTCGACAGGGGGAGCTTTCTTT
TRBV5-1	.	TRBJ2-3	.	CASSSGSTDTQYF	TGCGCCAGCTCCAGCGGGAGCACAGATACGCAGTATTTT
TRBV5-1	.	TRBJ1-3	.	CASSLGGLSGNTIYF	TGCGCCAGCAGCTTGGGCGGCCTCTCTGGAAACACCATATATTTT
TRBV20-1	.	TRBJ2-7	.	CSAVLFYEQYF	TGCAGTGCTGTACTTTTTTACGAGCAGTACTTC
TRBV7-9	once	TRBJ2-3	.	CASTLGLKIQYF	TGTGCCAGCACCTTAGGACTTAAAATACAGTATTTT
TRBV4-1	.	TRBJ1-1	.	CASSQYTGMSAEAFF	TGCGCCAGCAGCCAATATACGGGGATGAGCGCTGAAGCTTTCTTT
TRBV27	.	TRBJ2-5	TRBD2	CASSLYLAGAETQYF	TGTGCCAGCAGTTTATACCTAGCGGGAGCCGAGACCCAGTACTTC
TRBV4-1	.	TRBJ1-2	TRBD1	CASSQRDREDGYTF	TGCGCCAGCAGCCAACGGGACAGGGAAGATGGCTACACCTTC
TRBV5-1	.	TRBJ2-3	.	CASSLPQGADTQYF	TGCGCCAGCAGCTTGCCGCAGGGTGCAGATACGCAGTATTTT
TRBV7-2	.	TRBJ2-6	TRBD1	CASSSTGTAILSGANVLTF	TGTGCCAGCAGCTCGACCGGGACAGCTATACTCTCTGGGGCCAACGTCCTGACTTTC
TRBV5-1	.	TRBJ1-2	.	CASSFTAGNYGYTF	TGCGCCAGCAGCTTCACGGCCGGGAACTATGGCTACACCTTC
TRBV5-5	.	TRBJ2-7	.	CASSFVRDEQYF	TGTGCCAGCAGCTTTGTACGAGACGAGCAGTACTTC
TRBV2	.	TRBJ2-4	TRBD2	CASSSGTSGVLAKNIQYF	TGTGCCAGCAGTTCCGGGACTAGCGGGGTTCTAGCCAAAAACATTCAGTACTTC
TRBV3-1/TRBV3-2	.	TRBJ1-2	.	CASSRLGLEGYTF	TGTGCCAGCAGCCGATTGGGGCTGGAGGGCTACACCTTC
TRBV4-2	.	TRBJ2-2	.	CASSQDPWQAYTGELFF	TGTGCCAGCAGCCAAGATCCATGGCAGGCTTACACCGGGGAGCTGTTTTTT
TRBV12-3/TRBV12-4	.	TRBJ2-6	.	CASSLGQANVLTF	TGTGCCAGCAGTCTGGGACAGGCCAACGTCCTGACTTTC